The entry below describes one T cell receptor (beta chain). Other DNA sequences in this sample translate to the same CDR3. These data belong to a study of CD8+ T cells in alopecia areata. The length of the CDR3 is 12 residues. The germline CDR1 and CDR2 sequences are SQVTM and ANQGSEA. Unmatched junction bases numbered 3, after V lost 5 bases and J lost 5 bases. The sample's treatment: oral pan-JAK inhibitor, 5-10 mg twice daily. Investigators isolated RNA and reverse transcribed it into cDNA to act as the sequencing template. The method was immunoSEQ multiplex PCR; TCRdb's version includes in-frame clones alone and lacks a portion of them. The data contain under 350,000 clones, 58% of them singletons.

This chain joins TRBV29-1 and TRBJ1-2; TRBD1 aligns across 9 bases. The source is a human donor with alopecia areata. The sample in question was CD4+ T cells sorted from blood, obtained at week 24, from a patient treated with tofacitinib. The CDR3 DNA follows: TGCAGCGTTTCGGGACAGGGATATGGCTACACCTTC. It encodes CSVSGQGYGYTF. Full variable domain (missing parts from reference TRBV29-1 and TRBJ1-2): SAVISQKPSRDICQRGTSLTIQCQVDSQVTMMFWYRQQPGQSLTLIATANQGSEATYESGFVIDKFPISRPNLTFSTLTVSNMSPEDSSIYLCSVSGQGYGYTFGSGTRLTVV.